The clone carrying this T cell receptor beta chain appeared a few times. Recruited during active infection, patients (from Seattle) were subsequently followed longitudinally. Under the authors' procedure: By means of reference gene primer amplification, nucleated cell counts were estimated. Assay: immunoSEQ multiplex PCR; the TCRdb copy retains only in-frame clones and omits some. V and J calls and clone size are as listed in that table; D and trimming were resolved from the DNA. In the table there are about 56,000 clones, 89% of which are singletons. The data derive from a study of blood T cell repertoires in COVID-19. Study background: From the United States, Italy and Spain came samples of acute and convalescent COVID-19.

The germline CDR1 and CDR2 sequences are SGHVS and FQNEAQ. The CDR3 spans 15 residues. V shed 5 bases and J shed 6 bases, with 19 bases lying between them. The rearrangement links TRBV7-8 to TRBJ1-2; D is perhaps TRBD1 (6 bases). The sequence came from a woman aged 60-70 years with COVID-19, enrolled during active disease. The specimen sequenced was peripheral blood. Here the CDR3 reads CASSPWVTGNHGYTF. The CDR3 DNA reads TGTGCCAGCAGCCCTTGGGTCACAGGGAACCATGGCTACACCTTC.